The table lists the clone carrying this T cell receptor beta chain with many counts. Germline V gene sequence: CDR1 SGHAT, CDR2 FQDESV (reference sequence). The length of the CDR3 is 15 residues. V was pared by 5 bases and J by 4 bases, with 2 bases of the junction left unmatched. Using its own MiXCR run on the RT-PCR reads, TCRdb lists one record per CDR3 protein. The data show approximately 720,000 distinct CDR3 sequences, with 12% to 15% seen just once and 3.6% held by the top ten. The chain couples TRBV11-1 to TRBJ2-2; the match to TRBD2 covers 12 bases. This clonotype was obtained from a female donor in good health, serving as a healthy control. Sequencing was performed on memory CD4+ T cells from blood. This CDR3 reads CASSPGLAGTGELFF. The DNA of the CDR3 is TGTGCCAGCAGCCCGGGACTAGCGGGCACCGGGGAGCTGTTTTTT.